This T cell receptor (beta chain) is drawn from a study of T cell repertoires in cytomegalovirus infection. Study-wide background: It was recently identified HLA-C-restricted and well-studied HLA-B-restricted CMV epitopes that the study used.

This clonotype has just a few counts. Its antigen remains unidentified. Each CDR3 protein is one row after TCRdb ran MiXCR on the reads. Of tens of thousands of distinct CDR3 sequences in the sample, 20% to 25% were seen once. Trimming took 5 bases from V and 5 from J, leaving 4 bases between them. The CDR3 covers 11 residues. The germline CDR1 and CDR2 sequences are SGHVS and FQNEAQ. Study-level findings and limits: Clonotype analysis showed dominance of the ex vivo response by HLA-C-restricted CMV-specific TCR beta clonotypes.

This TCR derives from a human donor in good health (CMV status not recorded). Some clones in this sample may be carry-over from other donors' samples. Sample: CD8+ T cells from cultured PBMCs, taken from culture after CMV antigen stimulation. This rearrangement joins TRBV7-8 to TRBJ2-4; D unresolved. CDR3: CASSAENIQYF. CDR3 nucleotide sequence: TGTGCCAGCAGCGCTGAAAACATTCAGTACTTC.